This TCR beta chain was observed in a study of T cell repertoires in cytomegalovirus infection. Regarding the study as a whole: HLA-C-restricted CMV clonotypes gave the most frequent clonotype in two of eight donors.

As concerns this clonotype: Its antigen is unidentified.

Deletions cut 0 bases from V and 9 bases from J, with 18 bases between. The CDR3 is made up of 17 amino acids. The germline V gene has CDR1 MNHNY and CDR2 SVGAGI (reference sequence). Via MiXCR, TCRdb re-called the reads, giving one row per CDR3 protein. This table has 110,000 or so distinct CDR3 sequences, under 35% appearing once. The clonotype comes from a human donor in good health (CMV status not recorded). Some clones in this sample may be carry-over from other donors' samples. The rearrangement links TRBV6-6 to TRBJ1-6, with a possible D match to TRBD1 (6 bases). The sample here was CD8+ T cells from cultured PBMCs, taken from culture after CMV antigen stimulation. CDR3 loop: CASSYSPGGPPSSPLHF. The CDR3 DNA reads TGTGCCAGCAGTTACTCCCCGGGGGGGCCTCCGTCTTCACCCCTCCACTTT.